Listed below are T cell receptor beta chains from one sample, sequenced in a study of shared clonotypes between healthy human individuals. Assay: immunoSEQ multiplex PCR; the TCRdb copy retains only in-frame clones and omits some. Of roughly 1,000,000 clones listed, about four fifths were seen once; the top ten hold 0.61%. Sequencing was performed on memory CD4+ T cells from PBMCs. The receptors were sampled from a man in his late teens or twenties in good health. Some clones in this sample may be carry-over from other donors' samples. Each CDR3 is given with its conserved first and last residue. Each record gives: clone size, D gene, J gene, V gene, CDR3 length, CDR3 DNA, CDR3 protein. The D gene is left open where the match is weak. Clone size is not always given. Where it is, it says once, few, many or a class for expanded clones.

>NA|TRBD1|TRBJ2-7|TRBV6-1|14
TGTGCCAGCAAGTTGGGACAGGTCTTCTACGAGCAGTACTTC
CASKLGQVFYEQYF
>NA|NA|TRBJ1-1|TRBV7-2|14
TGTGCCAGCAGCGTAGACGGGTGGAACACTGAAGCTTTCTTT
CASSVDGWNTEAFF
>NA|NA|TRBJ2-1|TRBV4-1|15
TGCGCCAGCAGCCAAGGTCTGGGGCCCAACAATGAGCAGTTCTTC
CASSQGLGPNNEQFF
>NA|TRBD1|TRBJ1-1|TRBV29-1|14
TGCAGCGCACTTAGGGACAGCGCGAACACTGAAGCTTTCTTT
CSALRDSANTEAFF
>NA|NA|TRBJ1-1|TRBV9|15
TGTGCCAGCAGCGAGGGGGTCGGATGGAACACTGAAGCTTTCTTT
CASSEGVGWNTEAFF
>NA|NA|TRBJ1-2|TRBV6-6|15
TGTGCCAGCAGTTACTCCTTCCGTGAGGTCTATGGCTACACCTTC
CASSYSFREVYGYTF
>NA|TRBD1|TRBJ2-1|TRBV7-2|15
TGTGCCAGCAGTCGGGACAGTGGCTCCTACAATGAGCAGTTCTTC
CASSRDSGSYNEQFF
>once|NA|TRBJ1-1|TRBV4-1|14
TGCGCCAGCAGCTCTTTAACAGGCAGCGCTGAAGCTTTCTTT
CASSSLTGSAEAFF
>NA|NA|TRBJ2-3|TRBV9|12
TGTGCCAGCAGCCTACGGAGGGATACGCAGTATTTT
CASSLRRDTQYF
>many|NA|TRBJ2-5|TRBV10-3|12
TGTGCCATCAGTGACCGGGAGGAGACCCAGTACTTC
CAISDREETQYF
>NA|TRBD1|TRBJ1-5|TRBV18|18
TGTGCCAGCTCACTGCCCCCCGGGACAGGGGATAGCAATCAGCCCCAGCATTTT
CASSLPPGTGDSNQPQHF
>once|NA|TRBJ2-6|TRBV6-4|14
TGTGCCAGCAAGGGGGAGCCTGGGGCCAACGTCCTGACTTTC
CASKGEPGANVLTF
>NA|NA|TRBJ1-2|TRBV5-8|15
TGTGCCAGCAGGACCCGGGGGGGACAACTCTCTGGCTACACCTTC
CASRTRGGQLSGYTF
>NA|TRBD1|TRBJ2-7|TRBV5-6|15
TGTGCCAGCAGCTATCCCAGGGGGCAATCCTACGAGCAGTACTTC
CASSYPRGQSYEQYF
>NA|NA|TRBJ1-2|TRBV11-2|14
TGTGCCAGCAGCTTAGATCTGAGGAGATACGGCTACACCTTC
CASSLDLRRYGYTF
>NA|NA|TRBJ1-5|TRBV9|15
TGTGCCAGCAGCGTAGGTCCGGGGGGCAATCAGCCCCAGCATTTT
CASSVGPGGNQPQHF
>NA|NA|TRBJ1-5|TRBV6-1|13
TGTGCCAGTGGGGTAGGGGGGAGTCAGCCCCAGCATTTT
CASGVGGSQPQHF
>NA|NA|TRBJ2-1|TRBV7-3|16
TGTGCCAGCAGCTTAACGGTGTCGGGAGAGTACAATGAGCAGTTCTTC
CASSLTVSGEYNEQFF
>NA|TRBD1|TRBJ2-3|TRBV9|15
TGTGCCAGCAGCCCCCGGGACAGGAGCACAGATACGCAGTATTTT
CASSPRDRSTDTQYF
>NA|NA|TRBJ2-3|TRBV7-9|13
TGTGCCAGCAGCCCGACTCAGACAGGAGCGCAGTATTTT
CASSPTQTGAQYF
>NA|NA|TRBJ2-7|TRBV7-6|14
TGTGCCAGCAGCTTAGGGCCAACGAACTACGAGCAGTACTTC
CASSLGPTNYEQYF
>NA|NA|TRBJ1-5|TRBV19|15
TGTGCCAGTAGTATGGGGGGGCGCAGCAATCAGCCCCAGCATTTT
CASSMGGRSNQPQHF
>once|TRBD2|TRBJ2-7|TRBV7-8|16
TGTGCCAGCAGCCCTCCGTGGGGGGGACTTCACTACGAGCAGTACTTC
CASSPPWGGLHYEQYF
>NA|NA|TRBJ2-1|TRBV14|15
TGTGCCAGCAGCCGTTACAGGGGGGCGGGAGGTGAGCAGTTCTTC
CASSRYRGAGGEQFF
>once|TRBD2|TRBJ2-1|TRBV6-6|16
TGTGCCAGCAGTACGGACGAAGCGGGAAGTCTCAATGAGCAGTTCTTC
CASSTDEAGSLNEQFF
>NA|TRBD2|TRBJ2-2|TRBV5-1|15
TGCGCCAGCAGCGATAGCGGGAGTGAAACCGGGGAGCTGTTTTTT
CASSDSGSETGELFF
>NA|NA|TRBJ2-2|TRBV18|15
TGTGCCAGCTCACCACAGAGACAAAACACCGGGGAGCTGTTTTTT
CASSPQRQNTGELFF
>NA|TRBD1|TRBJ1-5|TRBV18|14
TGTGCCAGCTCACTTCAGGACAGGGAACAGCCCCAGCATTTT
CASSLQDREQPQHF
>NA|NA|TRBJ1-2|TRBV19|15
TGTGCCAGTAGTATAGATCCTAGGGGATTCTATGGCTACACCTTC
CASSIDPRGFYGYTF
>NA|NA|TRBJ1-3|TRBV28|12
TGTGCCAGCGGTACGGCCGGAAACACCATATATTTT
CASGTAGNTIYF
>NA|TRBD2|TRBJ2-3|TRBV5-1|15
TGCGCCAGCAGCTTGGGCGGGAGAACCGCAGATACGCAGTATTTT
CASSLGGRTADTQYF
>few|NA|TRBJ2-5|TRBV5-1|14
TGCGCCAGCAGCTTGGAGGGAATCCAAGAGACCCAGTACTTC
CASSLEGIQETQYF
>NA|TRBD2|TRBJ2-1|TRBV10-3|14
TGTGCCACTGGACTAGCGGGAGGACCCGGTGAGCAGTTCTTC
CATGLAGGPGEQFF
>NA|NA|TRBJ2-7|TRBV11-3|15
TGTGCCAGCAGCTCGGGGAGTACCGGGTACTACGAGCAGTACTTC
CASSSGSTGYYEQYF
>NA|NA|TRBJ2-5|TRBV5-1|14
TGCGCCAGCAGCTCGGGACCGGCGGGCGAGACCCAGTACTTC
CASSSGPAGETQYF
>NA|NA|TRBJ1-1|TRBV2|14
TGTGCCAGCAGAAATAAGGTTATCGCCTCGGAAGCTTTCTTT
CASRNKVIASEAFF
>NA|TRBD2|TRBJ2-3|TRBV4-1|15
TGCGCCAGCAGCCAAGTAGCGGGAGCCGGAGATACGCAGTATTTT
CASSQVAGAGDTQYF
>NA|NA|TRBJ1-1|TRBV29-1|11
TGCAGCGTTCACGGGTGGGCCGAAGCTTTCTTT
CSVHGWAEAFF
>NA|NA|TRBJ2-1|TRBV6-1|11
TGTGCCAGCAGTGAAGTGAGTGAGCAGTTCTTC
CASSEVSEQFF
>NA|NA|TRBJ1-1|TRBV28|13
TGTGCCAGCAGTCAAATATTGAACACTGAAGCTTTCTTT
CASSQILNTEAFF
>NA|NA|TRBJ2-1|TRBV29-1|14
TGCAGCGTCCCAGGAGAATGGGACTACAATGAGCAGTTCTTC
CSVPGEWDYNEQFF